This T cell receptor beta chain emerged from a study of cytomegalovirus exposure and HLA in healthy donors. Study-wide points: In vitro work confirmed that a few CMV-associated chains recognize CMV antigens.

CDR1 SEHNR and CDR2 FQNEAQ come from the germline V gene (reference sequence). J lost 8 bases, V lost 8 bases, and 6 bases had no gene match. This CDR3 is built from 12 residues. As for this clone: Its antigen is currently unknown.

This table comes from immunoSEQ multiplex PCR, and its TCRdb copy is limited to in-frame clones, with some not included. In the table there are 130,000 to 150,000 clones, about 90% of which are singletons. The donors were members of the validation cohort comprising roughly 130 subjects, separate from the roughly 600-subject first cohort. Sequenced sample: PBMCs. This clonotype was sampled from a man aged 18 to 30 in good health and CMV-seronegative. The chain carries TRBV7-9 and TRBJ1-2; 9 bases line up with TRBD1. The CDR3 loop is CASGRTGVGYTF. CDR3 coding DNA: TGTGCCAGCGGGCGGACAGGGGTGGGCTACACCTTC.